This TCR beta chain was recorded in a study of identical twins' blood T cells. TCRdb recomputed calls from the 5' RACE reads with MiXCR, one row per CDR3 protein. The table shows around 380,000 distinct CDR3 sequences, with around 30% occurring only once. This CDR3 region has 15 residues. The germline gives CDR1 SEHNR, CDR2 FQNEAQ (reference sequence). Trimming removed 8 bases at V and 3 bases at J, with 19 bases between. Study observations and caveats: Environmental influences on twin similarity could not be excluded. Even for out-of-frame TCRbeta, twins reportedly shared V gene usage much more than unrelated donors.

Six healthy women, forming three identical twin pairs, donated samples. As to this clonotype: The antigen is not known.

This sequence was found in a woman aged 18-55 years in good health. Sequences were obtained from PBMCs. V gene TRBV7-9 combines with J gene TRBJ1-1; possibly TRBD1 for D (6 bases). CDR3 amino acids: CASSLLGEGDTEAFF. The DNA for the CDR3 is TGTGCCAGCTCGCTCCTAGGAGAGGGGGACACTGAAGCTTTCTTT.